This entry is about one TCR beta chain. The study drew participants aged about 18 to 89 years from 20 to 30 US areas. The data were taken from a study of blood T cell repertoires in COVID-19. Study in general: PBMCs, B-cell-depleted T cells, or T cells provided the cDNA or gDNA that made up the material.

CDR1 is SEHNR and CDR2 is FQNEAQ in the germline V gene (reference sequence). With V trimmed by 1 base and J by 5 bases, 4 bases remained unmatched. This CDR3 is 15 amino acids long. The repertoire was sequenced with immunoSEQ multiplex PCR; TCRdb's copy has only in-frame clones and lacks some. The table shows roughly 200,000 clones, with nearly 90% occurring only once. Specimen: PBMCs or T cells enriched from blood (not recorded which). The V call is TRBV7-9, the J call TRBJ2-3; 9 bases are a match to TRBD1. The sequence was collected from a middle-aged woman with acute COVID-19. CDR3 sequence (DNA): TGTGCCAGCAGCTTAGGGGACAGGGTGAAAGATACGCAGTATTTT. Translating it yields CASSLGDRVKDTQYF.